This T cell receptor (beta chain) was identified in a study of T cells in Graves' hyperthyroidism and ophthalmopathy (dated by TCRdb to between 2019 and 2020). At the level of the whole study: Peripheral blood samples were taken at the time of initial diagnosis, prior to any treatment. An independent validation cohort of some 18 hyperthyroidism patients and over 15 patients who later progressed to ophthalmopathy tested prospective prediction of ophthalmopathy. After sampling, hyperthyroidism patients received methimazole starting at 30 mg daily, and ophthalmopathy patients received high-dose intravenous methylprednisolone. In addition, the study compared T-cell repertoires in thyroid tissue and in blood from about 6 Graves' hyperthyroidism patients. The paper describes TCR Vbeta CDR3 sequencing of roughly 130 peripheral blood samples, made up of 43 ophthalmopathy patients, around 73 hyperthyroidism patients and around 17 progressor patients. A discovery cohort of about 95 patients, 43 with Graves' ophthalmopathy and approximately 57 with stable Graves' hyperthyroidism, was used to find distinguishing TCR V-J signatures. For training and testing, the 100 or so patients in the discovery cohort were randomly divided in a 7:3 ratio. Results the study describes overall, beyond this receptor: Sample size was not statistically predetermined, and investigators were not blinded to group allocation. A model built on a 13 V-J signature distinguished ophthalmopathy from stable hyperthyroidism, reaching roughly 88% sensitivity and 81.08% specificity in cross-validation and 80%/75% in testing. In validation, the model predicted progression to ophthalmopathy a median of around six months before onset, with around 70% sensitivity and more than 72% specificity. Most expanded thyroid clonotypes (frequency above 0.001) were also detected in blood, suggesting blood repertoires may reflect thyroid immune responses.

A word on this clonotype: The antigen it recognizes is unknown. No clone much larger than this one lies a single base away; base qualities are absent.

Stable Graves' hyperthyroidism was defined as the absence of progression to ophthalmopathy over 18 months of follow-up. Hyperthyroidism patients were aged 18 to 65 years and newly diagnosed, with disease duration of less than 2 months. Exclusion was applied to patients with uncontrolled infections, other autoimmune diseases, pregnancy or lactation. Diagnoses were established on the basis of clinical symptoms, serum thyroxine and TRAb, thyroid ultrasound, and orbital computed tomography. Ficoll-Paque density gradient centrifugation was used to isolate PBMCs from approximately 10 ml of fresh peripheral blood. Total RNA was extracted with Trizol reagent, and quality was checked on an Agilent 2100 Bioanalyzer. V loses 6 bases of germline sequence and J loses 6 bases, and the interval between the two ends is 25 bases. For CDR1 and CDR2, the germline V gene (reference sequence) lists DFQATT and SNEGSKA. Reading from cysteine to phenylalanine, the CDR3 counts 16 amino acids. This entry keeps only the CDR3 DNA: 48 bases, framed from base 1.

TCR beta CDR3 regions were amplified from RNA transcripts. A first-round RT-PCR of the TCR CDR3 used the HTBI primer set with the Qiagen OneStep RT-PCR kit. The libraries were constructed in a second round of multiplex PCR and then size-selected and purified. Libraries were sequenced paired-end with 100 bp reads on an Illumina HiSeq2000. As for how the authors treated the data: SOAPnuke was used to process the raw data, throwing out any read that contained adapters or uncalled bases, had a mean Phred below 15, or lacked an exact constant-primer or identifier match. COPE v1.2.5 was used to merge high-quality paired reads, and clonotypes were defined as unique nucleotide sequences. MiTCR v1.1 was used to align clonotypes to the IMGT TRBV, TRBD and TRBJ reference segments. The analysis included only V-J combinations with a frequency above 0.0001, which together covered 99% to 99.2% of the repertoires. The TCS score was defined as the ratio of F50 (clonal expansion) to E x V (chaos), calculated using BLOSUM62-based TCRdist between CDR3 peptides within each V-J. Welch's t-statistics and random forest reduced 500 to 650 V-J features to fewer than 15, which were used in a naive Bayes classifier (R e1071). TCRdb itself trimmed the public reads at Q25 with fastp, ran MiXCR and retained productive beta chains. Rows merge per CDR3 protein into single entries with the most common DNA and genes. TCRdb assigned the V and J calls; the authors' analysis was not used. The sample includes a few hundred thousand distinct CDR3 sequences, with roughly 13% observed a single time. 5.3% of the sample belongs to the ten largest clones.

The sequenced sample consisted of blood. The TCR originated in a woman younger than 30 with Graves' hyperthyroidism. The chain is encoded by TRBV20-1 joined to TRBJ2-3; the D gene is perhaps TRBD2, from 6 matching bases. CDR3 sequence: CSAPAGQRALGDTQYF. The nucleotides are TGCAGTGCCCCCGCTGGGCAGCGGGCTCTTGGGGATACGCAGTATTTT.